The T cell receptor (beta chain) under discussion was sequenced for a study of regulatory T cells in long-lasting Graves disease (TCRdb year 2021). Turning to the overall study: Antithyroid drugs had been taken for less than 3 months by newly diagnosed Graves' disease patients. Peripheral blood TCR sequencing and RNA sequencing compared persistent Graves' disease patients with newly diagnosed Graves' disease patients. The study took place in China and was registered as a clinical trial. A total of 33 samples underwent TCR sequencing, from roughly 13 patients with persistent Graves' disease and 20 patients with newly diagnosed Graves' disease. Summary of the overall study and its limitations: The small sample size was acknowledged by the authors as a limitation that may reduce accuracy. Preferential use of TRBV28, TRBJ1-2 and TRBJ2-5 was observed in persistent disease, whereas TRBV20-1 and TRBJ2-1 were favored in newly diagnosed disease. Compared with newly diagnosed patients, persistent Graves' disease patients had lower TCR Shannon entropy and fewer highly expanded clones, which suggests clonal expansion. More public clonotypes were shared among persistent patients (more than 2,500) than among newly diagnosed patients (roughly 1,000). Only the TCR beta chain was sequenced and analyzed. The study examined only peripheral blood because the primary lesion, thyroid tissue, could not be accessed.

Receptor amplification or capture employed multiplex PCR. Sequenced on an Illumina HiSeq 4000. TCR beta libraries were built with iRepertoire HTBI primers and Arm-PCR amplification of CDR3 regions. Before sequencing, the PCR products went through gel purification. The study's own analysis went as follows. Gene usage analysis of CDR3 amino acid clonotypes relied on the 60 to 65 TRBV and more than twelve TRBJ segments identified across samples. Filtered high-quality paired reads were merged into contigs using COPE and FqMerger. BLAST was used to align contigs to IMGT TRBV, TRBD and TRBJ reference genes, and CDR3 was defined according to IMGT. Clonotypes above 0.1% frequency were classified as highly expanded clones. Shannon entropy served as the measure of repertoire diversity, while the Gini coefficient captured V-J evenness. A clonotype found in more than one individual was treated as public. The raw public reads went through TCRdb reprocessing: fastp at Q25, MiXCR clone calling, in-frame beta chains kept. Each entry is one CDR3 protein sequence, shown with its most common DNA and genes. Clone size and V and J calls follow TCRdb, not the original study. This sample gives approximately 400,000 distinct CDR3 sequences in total; 15% of them show up just once. Clones ranked in the top ten supply about 8% of the sample.

The CDR3 runs 14 amino acids, cysteine and phenylalanine included. The kept DNA is CDR3 alone, 42 bases in frame from the first base. V was cut back by 5 bases and J by 2 bases, leaving a gap of 13 bases between them. According to the study, the label for this sample's time point signals: newly diagnosed GD, antithyroid drugs for less than 3 months. For both TCR sequencing and RNA sequencing, RNA was extracted from PBMCs in TRIzol. Graves' disease was diagnosed according to American Thyroid Association guidelines. Recruitment of patients was carried out at an endocrinology department in Xi'an, China. Each patient gave roughly 10 milliliters of peripheral blood, collected in an EDTA anticoagulant tube. Ficoll Paque Plus density gradient separation was used to isolate PBMCs, and no additional T cell sorting was done. RNA quality was checked with an Agilent 2100 Bioanalyzer and agarose gel, and concentration with a NanoDrop 2000.

This clonotype was seen ten or more times. The antigen it recognizes is unknown. No much larger clonotype is one base removed from it; base qualities were not supplied. Another study also made use of these data, one on T cells in Graves' hyperthyroidism and ophthalmopathy. That second report states: Graves' hyperthyroidism was defined as stable when no progression to ophthalmopathy occurred over 18 months of follow-up. The hyperthyroidism patients were between 18 and 65 years old and newly diagnosed, with a disease duration of less than 2 months. Patients with uncontrolled infections, other autoimmune diseases, pregnancy or lactation were excluded. Diagnoses were based on clinical symptoms, serum thyroxine and TRAb, thyroid ultrasound and orbital computed tomography. The TCR CDR3 was subjected to a first round of RT-PCR using the HTBI primer set and the Qiagen OneStep RT-PCR kit. Most expanded thyroid clonotypes (frequency above 0.001) were also detected in blood, suggesting blood repertoires may reflect thyroid immune responses. A model built on a 13 V-J signature distinguished ophthalmopathy from stable hyperthyroidism, reaching around 90% sensitivity and about 81% specificity in cross-validation and 80%/75% in testing. In validation, the model predicted progression to ophthalmopathy with around 71% sensitivity and roughly 72% specificity, a median of 6.5 months before onset. To identify TCR V-J signatures that set the groups apart, the researchers used a discovery cohort of 90 to 100 patients, made up of about 44 with Graves' ophthalmopathy and some 58 with stable Graves' hyperthyroidism. Whether ophthalmopathy could be predicted prospectively was tested in an independent validation cohort made up of approximately 19 hyperthyroidism patients plus 17 patients who later progressed to ophthalmopathy. The 75 to 100 discovery patients were randomly divided into training and test sets at a 7:3 ratio. In several Graves' hyperthyroidism patients, the study also compared T-cell repertoires from thyroid tissue with T-cell repertoires from blood. Once sampling was done, hyperthyroidism patients were given methimazole at a starting dose of 30 mg daily, whereas ophthalmopathy patients were given high-dose intravenous methylprednisolone. Libraries were constructed in a second round of multiplex PCR, after which size selection and purification were carried out. Sequencing of the libraries was done on an Illumina HiSeq2000 using paired-end 100 bp reads. Raw data were processed with SOAPnuke, discarding reads with adapters, uncalled bases, mean Phred below 15, or no exact constant-primer or identifier match. COPE v1.2.5 was used to merge the high-quality paired reads, and each unique nucleotide sequence was defined as a clonotype. MiTCR v1.1 was used to align clonotypes to the IMGT TRBV, TRBD and TRBJ reference segments. The analysis was restricted to V-J combinations with a frequency above 0.0001, which together covered over 99% of the repertoires. The TCS score was defined as the ratio of F50 (clonal expansion) to E x V (chaos), calculated using BLOSUM62-based TCRdist between CDR3 peptides within each V-J. Welch's t-statistics and random forest reduced 514 V-J features to roughly 13, which were used in a naive Bayes classifier (R e1071). Sample size was not statistically predetermined, and blinding of investigators to group allocation was not performed. The paper describes TCR Vbeta CDR3 sequencing of around 130 peripheral blood samples, made up of some 40 ophthalmopathy patients, 70 to 75 hyperthyroidism patients and roughly 17 progressor patients.

This chain is built from TRBV12-3 or TRBV12-4 and TRBJ2-7, with the D gene not confidently named. The specimen was peripheral blood mononuclear cells (PBMCs), collected at new diagnosis, from a patient treated with antithyroid drugs. This clonotype originated in a middle-aged woman with Graves disease. Donor details come from another sample of the same person, matched by shared clones. The DNA reads TGTGCCAGCAGTCCGGTAGGCGGAGCCTACGAGCAGTACTTC. The translation is CASSPVGGAYEQYF.